The entry below gives a single T cell receptor beta chain sequence along with its context. Its antigen is still unknown. The CDR3 extends over 14 amino acids. CDR1 is SNHLY and CDR2 is FYNNEI in the germline V gene. J lost 3 bases, V lost 6 bases, and 6 bases had no gene match. Donors were ostensibly healthy at sampling, although undocumented immune exposures were probable. The data were taken from a study of cytomegalovirus exposure and HLA in healthy donors. With 60 Vbeta and 13 Jbeta primers, the PCR was carried out. Clones were sequenced by immunoSEQ multiplex PCR, and TCRdb holds only the in-frame ones, with some missing. This sample has about 110,000 clones, with more than 65% found just once. Whole-study findings and limits: The listing of roughly 160 TCR beta chains classed them as cytomegalovirus-associated. In a later analysis, around 18,000 TCR beta sequences were associated with HLA alleles at 0.05 false discovery rate.

The sample was PBMCs. The TCR comes from a man aged 25-45 years in good health and CMV-seropositive. The chain recombines TRBV2 with TRBJ1-2; 8 positions agree with TRBD1. In DNA, the CDR3 is TGTGCCAGCAGAGAGGACAGGGCGTACTATGGCTACACCTTC. It codes for CASREDRAYYGYTF.